A single sample is the source of the 29 T cell receptor beta chains below, sequenced in a study of T cell changes during pregnancy in multiple sclerosis. Data came from immunoSEQ multiplex PCR; TCRdb stores just in-frame clones and leaves some out. The data hold roughly 64,000 clones, with 90% observed a single time. The sample was peripheral blood, taken in the third trimester of pregnancy. The receptors here all came from a female donor in good health, enrolled as a control in a pregnancy study.

This chain connects TRBV7-2 to TRBJ2-7; 7 bases agree with TRBD1. The CDR3 is made up of 15 amino acids. CDR1 and CDR2 (germline): SGHTA, FQGNSA. Germline trimming cut 5 bases from V and 4 bases from J; bases unmatched to any gene: 11. The CDR3 region has the DNA TGTGCCAGCAGCCCCCTTTCCGGACAGGATTACGAGCAGTACTTC. Translation gives CASSPLSGQDYEQYF.

This clone was seen only once. This sequence joins TRBV19 and TRBJ1-5; 11 nucleotides match TRBD1. From germline, CDR1 is LNHDA and CDR2 SQIVND (reference sequence). V shed 6 bases, J shed 6 bases, and the junction held 7 bases outside the gene matches. The CDR3 contains 15 residues. CDR3 sequence: CASREGQGVGQPQHF. The CDR3 nucleotides are TGTGCCAGTAGGGAGGGACAGGGGGTTGGTCAGCCCCAGCATTTT.

The genes are TRBV5-4 and TRBJ1-2; 8 bases map to TRBD1. Germline V gives CDR1 SGHNT, CDR2 YYREEE (reference sequence). V trimming: 9 bases; J trimming: 0 bases; junction bases outside the gene matches: 13. CDR3 length: 16 amino acids. Written as DNA, the CDR3 is TGTGCCACCGGTGGTCAGGGGGCCGGATCTAACTATGGCTACACCTTC. As protein: CATGGQGAGSNYGYTF.

This sequence joins TRBV10-3 and TRBJ2-5, with 13 positions matching TRBD2. The CDR3 runs to 15 residues. CDR1 and CDR2 (germline): ENHRY, SYGVKD. V lost 7 bases and J lost 1; bases outside the gene matches: 3. CDR3 region: CAIKRLAGGQETQYF. The CDR3 nucleotides are TGTGCCATCAAACGACTAGCGGGGGGCCAAGAGACCCAGTACTTC.

V gene TRBV5-1 combines with J gene TRBJ2-2, with 16 bases matching TRBD2. V trimming: 6 bases; J trimming: 3 bases; junction bases outside the gene matches: 5. The CDR3 is 17 residues long. The germline V gene has CDR1 SGHRS and CDR2 YFSETQ. The DNA of the CDR3 is TGCGCCAGCACCGCGGGACTAGCGGGGGGGTACACCGGGGAGCTGTTTTTT. Translated: CASTAGLAGGYTGELFF.

This rearrangement joins TRBV6-5 to TRBJ2-3; D gene uncertain. The CDR3 is made up of 13 amino acids. V lost 5 bases and J 2 bases, leaving 8 bases between the germline ends. Germline V gene data show CDR1 as MNHEY and CDR2 as SVGAGI. CDR3 coding DNA: TGTGCCAGCAGTCCACGACTCACAGATACGCAGTATTTT. Its protein product is CASSPRLTDTQYF.

The V call is TRBV30, the J call TRBJ1-4, with D unclear. Trimming left V 0 bases short and J 7 bases short, with 6 bases between. CDR1 and CDR2 (germline): GTSNPN, SVGIG (reference sequence). The CDR3 has 12 amino acids. CDR3: CAWSVLSEKLFF. The CDR3, as DNA: TGTGCCTGGAGTGTACTGTCTGAAAAACTGTTTTTT.

This chain connects TRBV7-2 to TRBJ1-1; D gene uncertain. This CDR3 has 12 amino acids. The germline V and J ends were trimmed by 10 bases and 6 bases, with 15 bases remaining between them. Germline CDR1 and CDR2: SGHTA and FQGNSA. CDR3 amino acids: CATRGLAPEAFF. CDR3 bases: TGTGCCACACGGGGTTTGGCCCCTGAAGCTTTCTTT.

This sequence joins TRBV4-3 and TRBJ2-1, with 8 nucleotides matching TRBD2. Germline V gene sequence: CDR1 LGHNA, CDR2 YSLEER. Trimming removed 4 bases from V and 8 bases from J; junction bases left unmatched: 10. The CDR3 spans 15 residues. CDR3 loop: CASSPSWTSSDEQFF. The CDR3 coding sequence is TGCGCCAGCAGCCCGTCATGGACTAGCAGCGATGAGCAGTTCTTC.

The rearrangement joins TRBV11-2 to TRBJ2-1, with 8 bases aligning to TRBD2. J gave up 9 bases and V 5 bases, and 3 bases lay outside the gene matches. CDR3 length: 12 amino acids. Germline CDR1 SGHAT, CDR2 FQNNGV. This chain's CDR3 is CASSPSGSEQFF. DNA of the CDR3: TGTGCCAGCAGCCCAAGCGGGAGTGAGCAGTTCTTC.

This sequence joins TRBV4-1 and TRBJ2-1, with 9 bases that match TRBD2. This CDR3 spans 15 amino acids. Germline lookup yields CDR1 MGHRA and CDR2 YSYEKL. V trimming: 0 bases; J trimming: 7 bases; junction bases outside the gene matches: 4. CDR3 loop: CASSQDFAGGNEQFF. In nucleotides, the CDR3 is TGCGCCAGCAGCCAAGATTTCGCGGGGGGGAATGAGCAGTTCTTC.

J is TRBJ2-5 and V is TRBV5-6, with TRBD1 as a possible D gene (6 bases). Trimming took 0 bases from V and 6 from J, leaving 12 bases between them. The CDR3 is made up of 14 amino acids. Germline V gene sequence: CDR1 SGHDT, CDR2 YYEEEE. CDR3 DNA sequence: TGTGCCAGCAGCTTGGGGCAGGGGAGCAAGACCCAGTACTTC. Translating it yields CASSLGQGSKTQYF. Variable domain in full (rest from reference TRBV5-6 and TRBJ2-5): DAGVTQSPTHLIKTRGQQVTLRCSPKSGHDTVSWYQQALGQGPQFIFQYYEEEERQRGNFPDRFSGHQFPNYSSELNVNALLLGDSALYLCASSLGQGSKTQYFGPGTRLLVL.

The rearrangement links TRBV5-1 to TRBJ1-5; a possible D gene is TRBD1 (6 bases). The CDR3 totals 13 residues. Between the trimmed V and J ends, which lost 0 bases and 7 bases, there was a span of 8 bases. The V gene's germline CDR1 is SGHRS and CDR2 YFSETQ. CDR3 nucleotide sequence: TGCGCCAGCAGCTTGGGCACAGGGCAGCCCCAGCATTTT. Amino acids: CASSLGTGQPQHF. Drawing the rest from reference TRBV5-1 and TRBJ1-5, the complete variable domain is KAGVTQTPRYLIKTRGQQVTLSCSPISGHRSVSWYQQTPGQGLQFLFEYFSETQRNKGNFPGRFSGRQFSNSRSEMNVSTLELGDSALYLCASSLGTGQPQHFGDGTRLSIL.

The chain couples TRBV6-1 to TRBJ2-1; no clear D gene. CDR1 and CDR2 from the germline V gene are MNHNS and SASEGT. There are 14 residues in the CDR3. The V and J ends lost 7 bases and 1 base respectively, with 11 bases between them. The CDR3 coding sequence is TGTGCCAGCACCAAGACCAGGTCCTACAATGAGCAGTTCTTC. Translated, it gives CASTKTRSYNEQFF.

A few counts support this clone. The rearrangement links TRBV7-9 to TRBJ2-7; the D gene is possibly TRBD1 (7 bases). CDR3 length: 14 residues. Germline CDR1 SEHNR, CDR2 FQNEAQ (reference sequence). V was shortened by 5 bases and J by 4 bases, with 15 bases between the two germline ends. CDR3 loop: CASSPQGGTYEQYF. CDR3 DNA sequence: TGTGCCAGCAGCCCGCAGGGGGGAACTTACGAGCAGTACTTC.

The J gene is TRBJ2-7, the V gene TRBV5-1, with 9 bases fitting TRBD1. Per germline, CDR1 SGHRS and CDR2 YFSETQ. The CDR3 has 13 residues. V trimming: 4 bases; J trimming: 7 bases; junction bases outside the gene matches: 6. The CDR3 nucleotides are TGCGCCAGCAGCGGCAGGACAGGGGATGAGCAGTACTTC. Translated, it gives CASSGRTGDEQYF.

The chain carries TRBV7-2 and TRBJ1-2; 7 positions agree with TRBD1. Germline trimming cut 4 bases from V and 4 bases from J; bases unmatched to any gene: 6. The CDR3 length is 14 residues. From germline, CDR1 is SGHTA and CDR2 FQGNSA. CDR3 residues: CASSSTGKSYGYTF. CDR3 nucleotide sequence: TGTGCCAGCAGCTCGACAGGGAAGAGCTATGGCTACACCTTC.

The rearrangement joins TRBV6-5 to TRBJ1-5; TRBD1 matches 7 bases. J gave up 6 bases and V 4 bases, and 6 bases lay outside the gene matches. This CDR3 is built from 14 residues. Germline lookup yields CDR1 MNHEY and CDR2 SVGAGI. The CDR3 nucleotides read TGTGCCAGCAGTTCCGGACAGGCTGGTCAGCCCCAGCATTTT. Translated: CASSSGQAGQPQHF.

The chain links TRBV10-3 to TRBJ1-2, with TRBD1 matching over 10 bases. Losses at the gene ends were 3 bases for V and 6 bases for J; bases not matched to a gene: 7. The germline V gene has CDR1 ENHRY and CDR2 SYGVKD. The CDR3 length is 15 residues. The CDR3 region is CAISDSGQGMDGYTF. CDR3 DNA: TGTGCCATCAGTGACTCGGGACAGGGGATGGATGGCTACACCTTC.

CDR3 DNA: TGTGCCAGCAGCCCAGTGGAGACGATACGCGAGCAGTACTTC. Its translation is CASSPVETIREQYF. The chain couples TRBV7-9 to TRBJ2-7, with D unclear. CDR1 and CDR2 from the germline V gene are SEHNR and FQNEAQ (reference sequence). V lost 5 bases and J lost 6, with 17 bases in between. There are 14 residues in the CDR3.

This rearrangement joins TRBV5-1 to TRBJ2-7; tentative D call: TRBD2 (10 bases). The V end was cut by 3 bases, the J end by 1 base, with 32 bases between. The CDR3 contains 21 residues. The germline V gene encodes CDR1 SGHRS and CDR2 YFSETQ. Here the CDR3 reads CASSSQGALTSGNTRSYEQYF. As DNA, the CDR3 is TGCGCCAGCAGCTCACAGGGGGCCCTAACTAGCGGGAACACTAGATCCTACGAGCAGTACTTC. The full variable domain, completed using reference TRBV5-1 and TRBJ2-7, is KAGVTQTPRYLIKTRGQQVTLSCSPISGHRSVSWYQQTPGQGLQFLFEYFSETQRNKGNFPGRFSGRQFSNSRSEMNVSTLELGDSALYLCASSSQGALTSGNTRSYEQYFGPGTRLTVT.

V is TRBV13 and J is TRBJ2-7, with a tentative D call TRBD1 (5 bases). This CDR3 has 15 amino acids. The V end was cut by 4 bases, the J end by 3 bases, with 16 bases between. Per the germline V gene, CDR1 is PRHDT and CDR2 is FYEKMQ (reference sequence). The CDR3 here is CASSSRTPDHYEQYF. In nucleotides, the CDR3 is TGTGCCAGCAGCTCTCGGACACCCGACCACTACGAGCAGTACTTC.

The J gene is TRBJ1-4, the V gene TRBV6-5; no clear D. Trimming removed 0 bases from V and 8 bases from J, with 7 bases in between. The CDR3 has 13 amino acids. Germline CDR1 is MNHEY and CDR2 is SVGAGI. This chain's CDR3 is CASSYSSIEKLFF. The DNA of the CDR3 is TGTGCCAGCAGTTACTCGAGTATCGAAAAACTGTTTTTT.

This clone came up once. The chain recombines TRBV19 with TRBJ1-2; 8 bases are shared with TRBD1. The germline V gene has CDR1 LNHDA and CDR2 SQIVND (reference sequence). V shed 8 bases and J 0 bases; nucleotides not matched to a gene: 14. The CDR3 sequence is 17 residues long. In nucleotides, the CDR3 is TGTGCCAGTGGTCCCCGAGACAGGGGCCCTACTAACTATGGCTACACCTTC. Translating it yields CASGPRDRGPTNYGYTF.

The chain is built from TRBV10-3 and TRBJ2-7, with TRBD1 identical over 7 bases. Losses at the gene ends were 6 bases for V and 2 bases for J; bases not matched to a gene: 1. The CDR3 length is 12 residues. The germline V gene has CDR1 ENHRY and CDR2 SYGVKD. DNA for the CDR3: TGTGCCATCAGAGGGACAGCCTACGAGCAGTACTTC. Amino acids: CAIRGTAYEQYF.

This clone has just one count. The chain carries TRBV7-2 and TRBJ2-5; tentative D call: TRBD1 (5 bases). CDR1 is SGHTA, CDR2 FQGNSA, per germline. The CDR3 loop spans 13 amino acids. Trimming took off 5 bases at V and 6 bases at J, with 13 bases between the two ends. For the CDR3, the DNA is TGTGCCAGCAGCCAACCAGGGTTGAAGACCCAGTACTTC. It is translated as CASSQPGLKTQYF.

V usage is TRBV7-9 and J usage is TRBJ2-7; D might be TRBD1 (6 bases). The CDR3 consists of 15 residues. V lost 5 bases, J lost 0 bases, and 14 bases lay in between. Germline CDR1 reads SEHNR; CDR2 reads FQNEAQ (reference sequence). The CDR3 DNA reads TGTGCCAGCAGCCCGACAGGCTCCCTCTCCTACGAGCAGTACTTC. It yields the protein CASSPTGSLSYEQYF. The variable domain in full, with the rest retrieved from reference TRBV7-9 and TRBJ2-7, is DTGVSQNPRHKITKRGQNVTFRCDPISEHNRLYWYRQTLGQGPEFLTYFQNEAQLEKSRLLSDRFSAERPKGSFSTLEIQRTEQGDSAMYLCASSPTGSLSYEQYFGPGTRLTVT.

This clone was picked up one time. The genes are TRBV6-1 and TRBJ2-7, with D perhaps TRBD2 (5 bases). Deletions cut 3 bases from V and 2 bases from J, with 11 bases between. Germline V gives CDR1 MNHNS, CDR2 SASEGT. This CDR3 spans 14 amino acids. The CDR3 spells CASSDEGPTYEQYF. The CDR3 DNA reads as TGTGCCAGCAGTGATGAGGGCCCCACCTACGAGCAGTACTTC.

The CDR3 nucleotides are TGTGCCAGCAGCCAGGGATTTGGCAATCAGCCCCAGCATTTT. Translation: CASSQGFGNQPQHF. V and J are TRBV6-5 and TRBJ1-5, with a possible D match to TRBD1 (5 bases). Germline-derived CDR1 and CDR2 are MNHEY and SVGAGI. V was shortened by 6 bases and J by 2 bases, with 11 bases between the two germline ends. The CDR3 length is 14 residues.